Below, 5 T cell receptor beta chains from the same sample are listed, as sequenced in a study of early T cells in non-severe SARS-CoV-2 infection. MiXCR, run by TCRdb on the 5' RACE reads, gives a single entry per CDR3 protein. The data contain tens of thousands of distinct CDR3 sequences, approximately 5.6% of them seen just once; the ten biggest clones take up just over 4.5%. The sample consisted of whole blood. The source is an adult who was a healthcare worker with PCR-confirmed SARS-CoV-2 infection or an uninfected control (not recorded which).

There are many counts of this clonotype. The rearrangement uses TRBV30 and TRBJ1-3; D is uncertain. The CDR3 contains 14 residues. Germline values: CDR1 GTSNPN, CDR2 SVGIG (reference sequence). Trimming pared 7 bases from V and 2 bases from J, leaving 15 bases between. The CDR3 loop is CASSRPGPGNTIYF. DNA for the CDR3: TGTGCCTCCTCCCGGCCAGGCCCTGGAAACACCATATATTTT.

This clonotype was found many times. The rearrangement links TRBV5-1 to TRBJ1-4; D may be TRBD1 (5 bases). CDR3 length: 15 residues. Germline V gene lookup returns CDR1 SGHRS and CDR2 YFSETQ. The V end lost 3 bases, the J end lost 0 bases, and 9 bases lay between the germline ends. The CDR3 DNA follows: TGCGCCAGCAGCTCTCAGGGACCAACTAATGAAAAACTGTTTTTT. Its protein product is CASSSQGPTNEKLFF.

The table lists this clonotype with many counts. The CDR3 here is CSAEGGMKLFF. The CDR3 DNA is TGCAGCGCCGAAGGAGGAATGAAACTGTTTTTT. The rearrangement joins TRBV29-1 to TRBJ1-4; no clear D gene. Trimming removed 7 bases at V and 11 bases at J, with 14 bases between. Per germline, CDR1 SQVTM and CDR2 ANQGSEA. This CDR3 spans 11 amino acids.

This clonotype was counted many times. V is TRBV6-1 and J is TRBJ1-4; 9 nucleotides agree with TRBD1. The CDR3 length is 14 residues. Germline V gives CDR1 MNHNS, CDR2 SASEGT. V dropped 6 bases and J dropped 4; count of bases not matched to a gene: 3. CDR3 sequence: CASRQGANNEKLFF. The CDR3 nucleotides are TGTGCCAGCAGACAGGGGGCTAATAATGAAAAACTGTTTTTT.

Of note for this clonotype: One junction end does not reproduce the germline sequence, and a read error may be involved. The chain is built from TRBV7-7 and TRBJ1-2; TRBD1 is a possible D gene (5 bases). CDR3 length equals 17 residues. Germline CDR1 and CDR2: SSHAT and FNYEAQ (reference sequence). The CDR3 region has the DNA TGTGCTAGCAGCTTTATAGGGGCCAGGCCCGGATTTATGAGCTACACCTTC. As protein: CASSFIGARPGFMSYTF.